This T cell receptor (beta chain) came from a study of T cell repertoires in cytomegalovirus infection. With respect to this clonotype: Its antigen is unidentified.

TCRdb redid the calling of the reads with MiXCR, one entry per CDR3 protein. The repertoire holds about 310,000 distinct CDR3 sequences, with approximately 25% as singletons. Sequencing used cultured PBMCs, obtained from culture after CMV antigen stimulation. The clonotype originates from a human donor in good health (CMV status not recorded). Some clones in this sample may be carry-over from other donors' samples.

CDR3 sequence: CASSRRTEYGYTF. CDR3 nucleotides: TGTGCCAGCAGCCGTCGGACAGAGTATGGCTACACCTTC. The chain recombines TRBV14 with TRBJ1-2; weak D call: TRBD1 (6 bases). With 4 bases removed from V and 5 bases from J, the gap between germline ends came to 11 bases. The CDR3 has 13 residues. Germline CDR1 reads SGHDN; CDR2 reads FVKESK.